The text below deals with one T cell receptor (beta chain). The sample belongs to a study of cytomegalovirus exposure and HLA in healthy donors. It was with 60 Vbeta and 13 Jbeta primers that the PCR ran. Libraries were prepared by immunoSEQ multiplex PCR; TCRdb keeps only in-frame clonotypes and omits some of them. This table has about 140,000 clones, about four fifths appearing once. Sequenced input: PBMCs. The origin of this receptor is a man aged 30-40 years in good health and CMV-seronegative.

CDR3 DNA: TGTGCCACCGCCTCCGGGGGATACACCGGGGAGCTGTTTTTT. Amino acid sequence: CATASGGYTGELFF. The genes are TRBV2 and TRBJ2-2, with D possibly being TRBD2 (6 bases). The ends were cut back, 10 bases at V and 3 bases at J, with 15 bases in the middle. Germline CDR1 is SNHLY and CDR2 is FYNNEI. The CDR3 is 14 residues long.